This T cell receptor (beta chain) was recorded in a study of blood T cell repertoires in COVID-19. Study-wide background: The United States, Italy and Spain supplied acute and convalescent COVID-19 samples. PBMCs, B-cell-depleted T cells, or T cells provided the cDNA or gDNA that made up the material.

Seattle-derived patients entered the study during active infection and were followed longitudinally. Repertoires were generated with immunoSEQ multiplex PCR, while TCRdb's copy carries only in-frame clones and drops some. Counted here are about 170,000 clones, 80% to 95% occurring once; the ten biggest clones make up about 4.8%. CDR1 is SNHLY and CDR2 is FYNNEI in the germline V gene. V was clipped by 4 bases and J by 8 bases, with 14 bases between them. The CDR3 spans 13 residues. The sequenced sample consisted of peripheral blood. The receptor's source is a man younger than 40 with COVID-19, enrolled during active disease. The chain carries TRBV2 and TRBJ1-2; D is perhaps TRBD1 (5 bases). The CDR3 nucleotides read TGTGCCAGCAGTGTTCAAGGGGCTGGGGGCTACACCTTC. Translating gives CASSVQGAGGYTF.